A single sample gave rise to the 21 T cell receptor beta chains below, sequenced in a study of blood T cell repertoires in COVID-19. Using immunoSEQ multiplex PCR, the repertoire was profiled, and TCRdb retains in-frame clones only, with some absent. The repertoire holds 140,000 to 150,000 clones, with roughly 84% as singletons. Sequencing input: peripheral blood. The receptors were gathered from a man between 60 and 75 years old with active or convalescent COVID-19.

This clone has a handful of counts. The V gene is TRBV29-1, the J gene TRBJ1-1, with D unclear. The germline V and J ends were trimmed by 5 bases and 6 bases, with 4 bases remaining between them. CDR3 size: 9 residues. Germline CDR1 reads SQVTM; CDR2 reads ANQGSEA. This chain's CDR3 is CSVYPEAFF. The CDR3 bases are TGCAGCGTTTATCCTGAAGCTTTCTTT.

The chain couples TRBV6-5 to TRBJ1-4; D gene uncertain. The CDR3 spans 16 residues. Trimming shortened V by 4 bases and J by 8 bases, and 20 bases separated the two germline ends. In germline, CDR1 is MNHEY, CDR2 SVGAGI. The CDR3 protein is CASSFLRESTGEKLFF. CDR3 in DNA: TGTGCCAGCAGTTTTTTAAGGGAAAGTACGGGGGAAAAACTGTTTTTT.

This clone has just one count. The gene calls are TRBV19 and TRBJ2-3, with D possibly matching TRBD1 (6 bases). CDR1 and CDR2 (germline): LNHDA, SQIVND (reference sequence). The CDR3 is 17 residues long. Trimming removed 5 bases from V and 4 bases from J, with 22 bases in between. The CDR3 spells CASSSPGQPSSPDTQYF. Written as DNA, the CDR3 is TGTGCCAGTAGTTCACCGGGACAACCCTCAAGCCCAGATACGCAGTATTTT.

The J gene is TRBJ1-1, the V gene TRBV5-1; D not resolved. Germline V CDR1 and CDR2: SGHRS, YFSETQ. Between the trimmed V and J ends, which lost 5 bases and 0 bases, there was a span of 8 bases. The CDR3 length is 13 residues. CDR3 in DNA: TGCGCCAGCAGAGCGACCATGAACACTGAAGCTTTCTTT. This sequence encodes CASRATMNTEAFF. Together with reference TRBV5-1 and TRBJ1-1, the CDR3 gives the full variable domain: KAGVTQTPRYLIKTRGQQVTLSCSPISGHRSVSWYQQTPGQGLQFLFEYFSETQRNKGNFPGRFSGRQFSNSRSEMNVSTLELGDSALYLCASRATMNTEAFFGQGTRLTVV.

The CDR3 bases are TGTGCCAGCAGTCCAAGCGGGAGGGCGATGGAGCAGTACGTC. Its translation is CASSPSGRAMEQYV. V is TRBV6-2 or TRBV6-3 and J is TRBJ2-7, with 10 bases aligning to TRBD2. With 5 bases clipped from V and 7 bases from J, the junction kept 8 bases outside the gene matches. CDR3 length equals 14 residues. Germline V gene sequence: CDR1 MNHEY, CDR2 SVGEGT.

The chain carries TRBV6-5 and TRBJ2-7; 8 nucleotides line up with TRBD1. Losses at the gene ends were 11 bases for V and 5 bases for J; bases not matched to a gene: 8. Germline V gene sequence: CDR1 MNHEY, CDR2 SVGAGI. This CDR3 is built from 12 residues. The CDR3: CASGRGQNEQYV. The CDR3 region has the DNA TGTGCCTCGGGCAGGGGGCAGAACGAGCAGTACGTC.

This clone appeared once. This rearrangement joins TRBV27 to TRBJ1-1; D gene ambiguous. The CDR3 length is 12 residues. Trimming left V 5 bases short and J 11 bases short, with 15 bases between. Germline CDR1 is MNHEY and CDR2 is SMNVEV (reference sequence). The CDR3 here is CASSPGPAGAFF. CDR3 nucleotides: TGTGCCAGCAGTCCCGGTCCGGCGGGCGCTTTCTTT.

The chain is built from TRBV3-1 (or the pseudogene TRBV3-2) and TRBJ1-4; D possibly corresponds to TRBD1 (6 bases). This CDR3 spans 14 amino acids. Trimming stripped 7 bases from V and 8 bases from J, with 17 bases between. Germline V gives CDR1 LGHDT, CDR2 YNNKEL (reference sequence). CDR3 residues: CASNLDRIEEKLFF. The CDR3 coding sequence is TGTGCCAGCAACCTCGACAGGATAGAGGAAAAACTGTTTTTT.

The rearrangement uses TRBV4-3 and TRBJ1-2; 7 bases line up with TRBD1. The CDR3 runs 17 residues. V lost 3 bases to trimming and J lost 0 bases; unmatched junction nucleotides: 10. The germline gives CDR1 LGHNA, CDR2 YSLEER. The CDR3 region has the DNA TGCGCCAGCAGCCAGACCGGGACAGCGACCTCTAACTATGGCTACACCTTC. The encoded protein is CASSQTGTATSNYGYTF.

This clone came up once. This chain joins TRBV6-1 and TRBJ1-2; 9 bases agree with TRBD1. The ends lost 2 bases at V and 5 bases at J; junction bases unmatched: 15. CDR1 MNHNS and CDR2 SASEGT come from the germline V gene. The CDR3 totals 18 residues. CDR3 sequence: CASSETPSGTGFRYGYTF. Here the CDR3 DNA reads TGTGCCAGCAGTGAAACCCCTTCCGGGACAGGGTTTAGGTATGGCTACACCTTC.

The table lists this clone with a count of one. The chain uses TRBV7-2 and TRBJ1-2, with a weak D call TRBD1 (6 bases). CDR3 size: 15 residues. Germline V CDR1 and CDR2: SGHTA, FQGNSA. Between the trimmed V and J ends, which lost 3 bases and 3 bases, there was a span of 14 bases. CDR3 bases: TGTGCCAGCAGCTTTGGGGGGGCCCAGGACTATGGCTACACCTTC. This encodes CASSFGGAQDYGYTF.

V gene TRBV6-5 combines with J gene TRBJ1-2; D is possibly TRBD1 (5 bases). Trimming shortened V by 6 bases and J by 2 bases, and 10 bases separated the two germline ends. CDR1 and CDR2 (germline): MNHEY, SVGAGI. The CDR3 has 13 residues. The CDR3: CASRGSGNYGYTF. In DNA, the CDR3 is TGTGCCAGCAGAGGTTCAGGGAACTATGGCTACACCTTC.

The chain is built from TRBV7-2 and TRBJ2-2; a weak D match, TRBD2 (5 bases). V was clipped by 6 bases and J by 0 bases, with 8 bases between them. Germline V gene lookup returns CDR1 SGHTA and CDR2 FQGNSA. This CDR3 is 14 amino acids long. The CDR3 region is CASREGSNTGELFF. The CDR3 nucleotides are TGTGCCAGCAGAGAGGGCTCGAACACCGGGGAGCTGTTTTTT.

The CDR3 region is CASSQLPRDRVRRGNTGELFF. CDR3 nucleotides: TGCGCCAGCAGTCAACTTCCGAGGGACAGGGTGAGGAGGGGAAACACCGGGGAGCTGTTTTTT. This chain uses TRBV23-1 with TRBJ2-2, with 9 positions matching TRBD1. TRBV23-1 is treated as an ORF (open reading frame) with a function not yet certain. Trimming at V came to 2 bases and at J to 2 bases, leaving 18 bases not matched to a gene. The CDR3 sequence is 21 residues long.

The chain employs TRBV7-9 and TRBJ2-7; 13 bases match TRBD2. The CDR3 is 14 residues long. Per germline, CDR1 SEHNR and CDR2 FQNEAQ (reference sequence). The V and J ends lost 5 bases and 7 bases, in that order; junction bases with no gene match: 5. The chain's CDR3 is CASSPGLAGDEQYV. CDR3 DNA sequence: TGTGCCAGCAGCCCAGGACTAGCGGGAGATGAGCAGTACGTC.

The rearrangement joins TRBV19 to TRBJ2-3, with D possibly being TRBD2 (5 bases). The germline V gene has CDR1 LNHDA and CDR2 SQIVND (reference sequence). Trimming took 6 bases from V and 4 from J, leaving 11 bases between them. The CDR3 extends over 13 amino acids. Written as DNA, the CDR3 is TGTGCCAGTAGAGGGAGTGGCGCAGATACGCAGTATTTT. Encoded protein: CASRGSGADTQYF.

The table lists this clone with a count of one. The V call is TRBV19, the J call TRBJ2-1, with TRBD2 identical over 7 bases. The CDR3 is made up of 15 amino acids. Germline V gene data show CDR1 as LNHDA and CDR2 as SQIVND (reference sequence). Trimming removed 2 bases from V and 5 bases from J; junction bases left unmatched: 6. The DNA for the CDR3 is TGTGCCAGTAGTATAACGGGAGGCGGGAACAATGAGCAGTTCTTC. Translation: CASSITGGGNNEQFF.

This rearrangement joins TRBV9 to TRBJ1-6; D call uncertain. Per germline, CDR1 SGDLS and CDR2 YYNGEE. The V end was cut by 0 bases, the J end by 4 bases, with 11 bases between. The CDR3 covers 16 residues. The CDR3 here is CASSVAEGLYNSPLHF. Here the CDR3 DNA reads TGTGCCAGCAGCGTAGCGGAGGGTCTTTATAATTCACCCCTCCACTTT.

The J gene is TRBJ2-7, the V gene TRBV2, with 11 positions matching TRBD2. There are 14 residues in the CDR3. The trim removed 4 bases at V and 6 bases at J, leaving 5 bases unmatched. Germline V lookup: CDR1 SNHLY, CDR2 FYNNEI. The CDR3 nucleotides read TGTGCCAGCAGTGCTAGCGGGGGGCCGGTCGAGCAGTACTTC. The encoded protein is CASSASGGPVEQYF. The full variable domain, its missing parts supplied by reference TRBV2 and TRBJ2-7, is EPEVTQTPSHQVTQMGQEVILRCVPISNHLYFYWYRQILGQKVEFLVSFYNNEISEKSEIFDDQFSVERPDGSNFTLKIRSTKLEDSAMYFCASSASGGPVEQYFGPGTRLTVT.

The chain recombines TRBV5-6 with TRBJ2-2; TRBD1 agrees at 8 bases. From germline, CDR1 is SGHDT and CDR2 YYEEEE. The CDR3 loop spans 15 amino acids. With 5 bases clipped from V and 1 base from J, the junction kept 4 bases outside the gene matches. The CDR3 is CASRRGQGNTGELFF. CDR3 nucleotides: TGTGCCAGCAGGCGCGGACAGGGGAACACCGGGGAGCTGTTTTTT.

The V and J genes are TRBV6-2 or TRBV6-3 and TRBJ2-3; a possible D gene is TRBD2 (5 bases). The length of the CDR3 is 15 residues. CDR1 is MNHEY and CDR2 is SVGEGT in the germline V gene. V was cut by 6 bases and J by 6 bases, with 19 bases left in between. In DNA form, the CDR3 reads TGTGCCAGCAGCCCCCGCGGGCAGAGTTCGGATACGCAGTATTTT. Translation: CASSPRGQSSDTQYF.